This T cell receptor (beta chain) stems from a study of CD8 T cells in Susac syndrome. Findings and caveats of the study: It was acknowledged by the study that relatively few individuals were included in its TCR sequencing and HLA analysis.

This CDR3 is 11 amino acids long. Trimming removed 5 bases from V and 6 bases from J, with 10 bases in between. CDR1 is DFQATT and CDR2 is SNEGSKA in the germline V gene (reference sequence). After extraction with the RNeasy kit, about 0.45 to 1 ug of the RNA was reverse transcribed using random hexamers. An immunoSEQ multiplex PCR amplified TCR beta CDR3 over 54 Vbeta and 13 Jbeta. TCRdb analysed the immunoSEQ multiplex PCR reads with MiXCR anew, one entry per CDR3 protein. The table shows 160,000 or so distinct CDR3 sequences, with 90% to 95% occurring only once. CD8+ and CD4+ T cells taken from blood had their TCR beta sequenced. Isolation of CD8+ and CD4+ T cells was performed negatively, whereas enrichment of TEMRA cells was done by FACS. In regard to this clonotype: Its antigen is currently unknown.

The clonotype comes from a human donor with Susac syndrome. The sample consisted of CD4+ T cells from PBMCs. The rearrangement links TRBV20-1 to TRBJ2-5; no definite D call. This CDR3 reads CSALSSQTQYF. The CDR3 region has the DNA TGCAGTGCTCTGTCGTCGCAGACCCAGTACTTC.